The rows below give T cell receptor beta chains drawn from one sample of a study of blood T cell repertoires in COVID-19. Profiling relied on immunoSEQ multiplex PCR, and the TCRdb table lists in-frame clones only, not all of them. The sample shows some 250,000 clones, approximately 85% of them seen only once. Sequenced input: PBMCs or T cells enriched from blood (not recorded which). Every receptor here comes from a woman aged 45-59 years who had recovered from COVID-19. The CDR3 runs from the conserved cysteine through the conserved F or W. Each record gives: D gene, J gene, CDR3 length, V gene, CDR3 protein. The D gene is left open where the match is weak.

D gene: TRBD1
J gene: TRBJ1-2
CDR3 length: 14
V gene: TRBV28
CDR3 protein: CASSLGQVSYGYTF

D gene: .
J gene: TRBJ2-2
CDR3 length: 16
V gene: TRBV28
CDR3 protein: CASSRPGGGGTGELFF

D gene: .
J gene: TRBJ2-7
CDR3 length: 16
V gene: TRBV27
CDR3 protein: CASSSRMGLPVEEQYF

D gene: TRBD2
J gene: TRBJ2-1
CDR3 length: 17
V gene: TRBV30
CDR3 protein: CAWSVRVGSGTYNEQFF

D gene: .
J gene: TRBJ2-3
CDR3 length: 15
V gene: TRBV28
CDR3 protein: CASSLSGHSTDTQYF

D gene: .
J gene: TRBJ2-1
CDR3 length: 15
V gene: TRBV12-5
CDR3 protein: CASGLGLRGASEQFF

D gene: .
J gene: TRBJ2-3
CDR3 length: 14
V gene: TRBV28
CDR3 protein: CASSLGGNRDTQYF

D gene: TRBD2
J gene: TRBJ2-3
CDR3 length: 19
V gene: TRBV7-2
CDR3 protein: CASSLSGSASGLSTDTQYF

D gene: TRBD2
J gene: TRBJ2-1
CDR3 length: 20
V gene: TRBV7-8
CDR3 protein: CASSLVVSGRAPSSYNEQFF

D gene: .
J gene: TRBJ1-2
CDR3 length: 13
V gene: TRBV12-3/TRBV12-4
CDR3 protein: CASSLETHYGYTF

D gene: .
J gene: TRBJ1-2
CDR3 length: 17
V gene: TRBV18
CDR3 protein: CASSTSGGFGVNYGYTF

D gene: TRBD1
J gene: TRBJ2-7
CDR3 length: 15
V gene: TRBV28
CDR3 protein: CASSEATGVVYEQYF

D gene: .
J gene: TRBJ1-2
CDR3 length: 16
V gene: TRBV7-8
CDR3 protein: CASSLEWGRATYGYTF

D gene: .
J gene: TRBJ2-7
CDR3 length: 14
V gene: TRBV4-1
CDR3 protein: CASSQVAQPGEQYF

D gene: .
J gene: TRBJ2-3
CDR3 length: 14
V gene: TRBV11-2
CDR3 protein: CASSLGTGGDTQYF

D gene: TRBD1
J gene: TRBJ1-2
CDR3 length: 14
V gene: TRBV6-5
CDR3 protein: CASSAGTANYGYTF

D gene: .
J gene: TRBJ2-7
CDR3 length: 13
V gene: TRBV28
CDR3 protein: CASSTGTPYEQYF

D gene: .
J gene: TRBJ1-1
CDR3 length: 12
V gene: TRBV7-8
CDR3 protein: CASSLRGTEAFF

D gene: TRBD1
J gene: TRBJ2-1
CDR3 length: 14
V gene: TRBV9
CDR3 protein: CASGWGQAYNEQFF

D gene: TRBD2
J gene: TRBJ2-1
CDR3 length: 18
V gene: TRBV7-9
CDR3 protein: CASSKGTSGRSSYNEQFF

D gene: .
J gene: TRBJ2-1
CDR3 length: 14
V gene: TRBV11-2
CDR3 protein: CASSLELTYNEQFF

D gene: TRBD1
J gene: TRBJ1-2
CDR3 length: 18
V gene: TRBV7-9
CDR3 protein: CASSERDREFFFVLGYTF

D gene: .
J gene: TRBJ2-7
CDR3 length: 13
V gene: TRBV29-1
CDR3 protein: CSVEGLIGYEQYF

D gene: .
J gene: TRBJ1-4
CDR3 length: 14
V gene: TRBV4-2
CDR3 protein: CASSQGYTNEKLFF

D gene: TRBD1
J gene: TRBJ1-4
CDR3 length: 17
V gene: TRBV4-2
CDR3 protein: CASSQVAGTATNEKLFF

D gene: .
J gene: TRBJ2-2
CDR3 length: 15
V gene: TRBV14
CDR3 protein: CASSQDRLYTGELFF

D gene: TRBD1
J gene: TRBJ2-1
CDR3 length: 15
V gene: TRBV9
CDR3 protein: CASSSGGGYYNEQFF

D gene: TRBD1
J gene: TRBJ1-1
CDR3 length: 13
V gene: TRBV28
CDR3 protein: CASIGQVNTEAFF

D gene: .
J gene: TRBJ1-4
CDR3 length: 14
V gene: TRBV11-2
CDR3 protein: CASRHPATNEKLFF

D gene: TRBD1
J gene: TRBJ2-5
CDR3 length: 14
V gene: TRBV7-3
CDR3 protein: CASSFTGDVGAQYF

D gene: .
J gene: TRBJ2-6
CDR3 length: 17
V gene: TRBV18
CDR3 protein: CASSRDPQGSGANVLTF

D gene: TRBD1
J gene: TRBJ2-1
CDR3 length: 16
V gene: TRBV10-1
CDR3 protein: CATSTRGQAPYNEQFF

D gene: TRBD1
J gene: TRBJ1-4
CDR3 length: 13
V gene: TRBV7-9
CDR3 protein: CASSFPGQGGLFF

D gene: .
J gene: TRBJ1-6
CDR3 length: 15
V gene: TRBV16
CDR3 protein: CASSQSINYGAILHF

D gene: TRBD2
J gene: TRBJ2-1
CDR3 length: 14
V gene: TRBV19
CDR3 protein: CASSHPGLAGEQFF

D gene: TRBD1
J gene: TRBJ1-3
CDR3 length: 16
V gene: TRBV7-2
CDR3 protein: CASSPLGQSSGNTIYF

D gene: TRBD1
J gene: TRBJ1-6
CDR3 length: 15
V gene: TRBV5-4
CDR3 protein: CASNTGGSYNSPLHF

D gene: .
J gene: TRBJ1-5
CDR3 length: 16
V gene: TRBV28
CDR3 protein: CASSPGIPGAGQPQHF

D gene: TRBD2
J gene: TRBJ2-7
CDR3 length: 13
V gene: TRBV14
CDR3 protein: CASSPTSGYEQYF

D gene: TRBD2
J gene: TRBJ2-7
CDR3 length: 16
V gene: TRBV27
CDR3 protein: CASSKLGGRYSYEQYF

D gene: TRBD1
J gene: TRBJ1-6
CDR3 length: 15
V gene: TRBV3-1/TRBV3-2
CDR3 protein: CASSQGDRDNSPLHF

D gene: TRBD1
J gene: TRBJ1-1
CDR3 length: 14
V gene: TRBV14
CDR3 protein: CASSRGQGNTEAFF

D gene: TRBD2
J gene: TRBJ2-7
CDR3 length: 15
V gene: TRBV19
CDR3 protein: CASSILAGDYYEQYF

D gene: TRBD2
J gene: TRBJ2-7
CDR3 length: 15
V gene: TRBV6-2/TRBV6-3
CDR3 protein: CASSPAGFFDHEQYF

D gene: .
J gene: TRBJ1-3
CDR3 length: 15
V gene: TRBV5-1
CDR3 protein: CASSLSQGKGDTIYF

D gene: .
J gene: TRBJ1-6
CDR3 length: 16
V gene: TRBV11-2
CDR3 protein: CASSFEPSSYNSPLHF

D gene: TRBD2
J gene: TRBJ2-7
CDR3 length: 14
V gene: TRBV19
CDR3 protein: CASSTRRGGDEQYF

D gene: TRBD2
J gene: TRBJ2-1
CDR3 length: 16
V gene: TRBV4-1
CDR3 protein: CASSQWPGLADDEQFF

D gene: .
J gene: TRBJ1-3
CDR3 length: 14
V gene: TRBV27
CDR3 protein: CASREAFSGNTIYF

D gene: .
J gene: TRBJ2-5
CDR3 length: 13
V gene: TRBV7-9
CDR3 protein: CASSPPLQETQYF

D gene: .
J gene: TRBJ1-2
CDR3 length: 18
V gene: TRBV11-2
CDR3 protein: CASSLRGRDLLTNYGYTF

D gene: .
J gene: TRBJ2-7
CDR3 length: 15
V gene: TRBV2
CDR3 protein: CASSGDSPGIYEQYF

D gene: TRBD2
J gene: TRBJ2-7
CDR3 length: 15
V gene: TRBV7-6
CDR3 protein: CASSAPLAGVHEQYF

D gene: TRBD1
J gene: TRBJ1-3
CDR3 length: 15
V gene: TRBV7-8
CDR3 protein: CASSFQGARGNTIYF

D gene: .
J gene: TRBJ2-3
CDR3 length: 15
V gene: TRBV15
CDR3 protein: CATSPGAASTDTQYF

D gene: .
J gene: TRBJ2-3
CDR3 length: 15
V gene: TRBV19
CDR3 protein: CASSPRRAVTDTQYF

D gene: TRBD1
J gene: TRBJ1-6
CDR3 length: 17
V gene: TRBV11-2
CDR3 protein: CASSLHPGQGARSPLHF

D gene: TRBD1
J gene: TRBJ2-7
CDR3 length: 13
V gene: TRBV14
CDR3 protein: CASSPGQGSVQYF